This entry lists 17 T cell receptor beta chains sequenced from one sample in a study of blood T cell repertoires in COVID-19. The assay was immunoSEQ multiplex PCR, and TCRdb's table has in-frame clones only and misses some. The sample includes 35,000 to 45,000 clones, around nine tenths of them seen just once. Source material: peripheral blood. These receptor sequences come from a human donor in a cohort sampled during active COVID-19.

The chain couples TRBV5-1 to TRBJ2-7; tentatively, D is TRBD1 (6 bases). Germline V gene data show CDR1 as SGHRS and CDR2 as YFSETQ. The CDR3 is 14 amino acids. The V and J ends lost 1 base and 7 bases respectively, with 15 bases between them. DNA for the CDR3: TGCGCCAGCAGCTTGAGTGGGGGCTGGGAAGAGCAGTACTTC. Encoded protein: CASSLSGGWEEQYF. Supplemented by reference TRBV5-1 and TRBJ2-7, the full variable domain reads KAGVTQTPRYLIKTRGQQVTLSCSPISGHRSVSWYQQTPGQGLQFLFEYFSETQRNKGNFPGRFSGRQFSNSRSEMNVSTLELGDSALYLCASSLSGGWEEQYFGPGTRLTVT.

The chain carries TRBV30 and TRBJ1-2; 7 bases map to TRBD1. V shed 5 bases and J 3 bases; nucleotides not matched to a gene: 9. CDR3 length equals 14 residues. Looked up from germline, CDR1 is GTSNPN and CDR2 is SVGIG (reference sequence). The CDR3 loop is CAWALLGQYYGYTF. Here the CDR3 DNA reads TGTGCCTGGGCCCTCCTGGGACAGTACTATGGCTACACCTTC. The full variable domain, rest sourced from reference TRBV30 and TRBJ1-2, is SQTIHQWPATLVQPVGSPLSLECTVEGTSNPNLYWYRQAAGRGLQLLFYSVGIGQISSEVPQNLSASRPQDRQFILSSKKLLLSDSGFYLCAWALLGQYYGYTFGSGTRLTVV.

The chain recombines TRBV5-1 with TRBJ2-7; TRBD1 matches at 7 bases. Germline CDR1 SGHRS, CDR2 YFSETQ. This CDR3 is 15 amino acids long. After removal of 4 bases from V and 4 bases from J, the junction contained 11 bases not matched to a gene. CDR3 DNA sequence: TGCGCCAGCAGCGCCGTCACAGGGGTGGGTTACGAGCAGTACTTC. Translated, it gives CASSAVTGVGYEQYF.

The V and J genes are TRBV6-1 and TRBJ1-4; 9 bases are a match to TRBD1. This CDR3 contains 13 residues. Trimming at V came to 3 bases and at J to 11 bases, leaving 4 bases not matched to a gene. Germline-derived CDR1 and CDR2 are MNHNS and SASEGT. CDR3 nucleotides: TGTGCCAGCAGTGATGACAGGGGGAGGAAACTGTTTTTT. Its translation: CASSDDRGRKLFF.

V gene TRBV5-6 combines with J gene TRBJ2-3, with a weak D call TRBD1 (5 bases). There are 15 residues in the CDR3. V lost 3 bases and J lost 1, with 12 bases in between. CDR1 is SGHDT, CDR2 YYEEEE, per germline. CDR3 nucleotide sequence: TGTGCCAGCAGCTCCTCAGGGCTCGGCACAGATACGCAGTATTTT. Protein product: CASSSSGLGTDTQYF. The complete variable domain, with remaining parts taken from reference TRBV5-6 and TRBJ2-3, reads DAGVTQSPTHLIKTRGQQVTLRCSPKSGHDTVSWYQQALGQGPQFIFQYYEEEERQRGNFPDRFSGHQFPNYSSELNVNALLLGDSALYLCASSSSGLGTDTQYFGPGTRLTVL.

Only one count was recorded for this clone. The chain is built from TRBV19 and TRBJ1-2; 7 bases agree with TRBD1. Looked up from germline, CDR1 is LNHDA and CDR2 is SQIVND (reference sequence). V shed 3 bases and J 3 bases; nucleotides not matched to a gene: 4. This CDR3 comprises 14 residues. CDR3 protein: CASSIGQGDYGYTF. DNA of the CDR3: TGTGCCAGTAGTATTGGGCAGGGGGACTATGGCTACACCTTC.

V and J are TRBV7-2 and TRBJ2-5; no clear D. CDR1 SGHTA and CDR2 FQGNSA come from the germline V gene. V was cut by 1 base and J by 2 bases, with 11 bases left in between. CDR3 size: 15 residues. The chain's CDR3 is CASSLVGAVQETQYF. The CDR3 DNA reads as TGTGCCAGCAGCTTAGTTGGTGCAGTGCAAGAGACCCAGTACTTC.

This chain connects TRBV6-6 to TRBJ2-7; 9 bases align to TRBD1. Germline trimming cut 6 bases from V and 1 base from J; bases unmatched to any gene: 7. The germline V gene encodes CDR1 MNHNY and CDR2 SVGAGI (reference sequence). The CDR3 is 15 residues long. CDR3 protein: CASSQAGQGSYEQYF. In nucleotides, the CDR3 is TGTGCCAGCAGCCAAGCTGGACAGGGGTCCTACGAGCAGTACTTC.

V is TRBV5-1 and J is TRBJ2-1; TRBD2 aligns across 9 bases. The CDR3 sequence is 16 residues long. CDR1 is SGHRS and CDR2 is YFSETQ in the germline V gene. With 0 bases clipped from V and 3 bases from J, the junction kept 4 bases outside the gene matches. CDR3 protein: CASSLDAGGFYNEQFF. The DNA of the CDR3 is TGCGCCAGCAGCTTGGATGCGGGGGGGTTCTACAATGAGCAGTTCTTC.

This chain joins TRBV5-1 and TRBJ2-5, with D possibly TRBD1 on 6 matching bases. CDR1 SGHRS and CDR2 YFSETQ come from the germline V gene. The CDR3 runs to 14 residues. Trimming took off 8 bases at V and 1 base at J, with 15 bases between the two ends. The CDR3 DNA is TGCGCCAGTAGGGGGTGGGGTATCCAAGAGACCCAGTACTTC. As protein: CASRGWGIQETQYF.

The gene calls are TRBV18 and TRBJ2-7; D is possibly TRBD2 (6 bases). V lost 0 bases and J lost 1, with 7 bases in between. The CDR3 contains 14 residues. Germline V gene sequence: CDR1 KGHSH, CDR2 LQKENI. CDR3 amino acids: CASSPPGGSYEQYF. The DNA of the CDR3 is TGTGCCAGCTCACCACCGGGGGGTTCCTACGAGCAGTACTTC.

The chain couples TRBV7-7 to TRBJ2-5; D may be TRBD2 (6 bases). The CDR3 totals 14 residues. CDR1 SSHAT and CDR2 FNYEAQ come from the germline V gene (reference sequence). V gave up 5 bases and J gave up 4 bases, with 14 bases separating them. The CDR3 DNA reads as TGTGCCAGCAGCCCCCGGCTGGGACTAGAGACCCAGTACTTC. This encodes CASSPRLGLETQYF.

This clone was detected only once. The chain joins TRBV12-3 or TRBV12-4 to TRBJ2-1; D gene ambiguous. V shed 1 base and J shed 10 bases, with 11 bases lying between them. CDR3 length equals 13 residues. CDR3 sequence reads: CASSLDRLREQFF. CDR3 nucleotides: TGTGCCAGCAGTTTAGACCGGCTCAGGGAGCAGTTCTTC.

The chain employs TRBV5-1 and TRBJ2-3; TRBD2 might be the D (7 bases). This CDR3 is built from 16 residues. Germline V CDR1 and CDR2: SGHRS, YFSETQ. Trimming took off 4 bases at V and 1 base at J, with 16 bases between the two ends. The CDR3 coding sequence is TGCGCCAGCAGCAGGGGTACGGGGGGCGGCACAGATACGCAGTATTTT. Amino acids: CASSRGTGGGTDTQYF.

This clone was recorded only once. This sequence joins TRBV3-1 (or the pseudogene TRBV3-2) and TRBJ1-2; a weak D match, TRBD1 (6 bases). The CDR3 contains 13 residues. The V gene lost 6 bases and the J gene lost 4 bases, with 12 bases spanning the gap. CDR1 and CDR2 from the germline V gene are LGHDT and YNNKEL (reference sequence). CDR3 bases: TGTGCCAGCAGTCAGGGGATTGCCTATGGCTACACCTTC. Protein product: CASSQGIAYGYTF.

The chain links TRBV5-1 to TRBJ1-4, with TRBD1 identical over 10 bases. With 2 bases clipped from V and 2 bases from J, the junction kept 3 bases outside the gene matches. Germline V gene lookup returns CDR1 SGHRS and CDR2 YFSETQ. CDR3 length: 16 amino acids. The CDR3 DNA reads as TGCGCCAGCAGCTTTGGGACAGGGGTTACTAATGAAAAACTGTTTTTT. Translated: CASSFGTGVTNEKLFF.

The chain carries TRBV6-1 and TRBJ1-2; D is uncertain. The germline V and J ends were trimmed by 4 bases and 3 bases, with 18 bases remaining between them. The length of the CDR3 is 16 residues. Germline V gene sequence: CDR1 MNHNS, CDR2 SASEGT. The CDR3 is CASSVPRTSSDYGYTF. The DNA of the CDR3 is TGTGCCAGCAGTGTCCCCCGCACGTCTAGTGACTATGGCTACACCTTC.